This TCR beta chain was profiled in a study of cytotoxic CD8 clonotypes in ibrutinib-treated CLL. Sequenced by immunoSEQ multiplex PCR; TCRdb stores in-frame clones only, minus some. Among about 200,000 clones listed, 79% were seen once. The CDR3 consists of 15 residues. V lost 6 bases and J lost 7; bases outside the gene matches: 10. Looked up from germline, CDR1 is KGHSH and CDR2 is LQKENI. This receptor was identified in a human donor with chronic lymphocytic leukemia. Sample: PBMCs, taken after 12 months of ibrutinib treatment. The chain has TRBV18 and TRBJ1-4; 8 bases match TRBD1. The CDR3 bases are TGTGCCAGCTCGGTCGGGACAGGTAGCGGTGAAAAACTGTTTTTT. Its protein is CASSVGTGSGEKLFF.